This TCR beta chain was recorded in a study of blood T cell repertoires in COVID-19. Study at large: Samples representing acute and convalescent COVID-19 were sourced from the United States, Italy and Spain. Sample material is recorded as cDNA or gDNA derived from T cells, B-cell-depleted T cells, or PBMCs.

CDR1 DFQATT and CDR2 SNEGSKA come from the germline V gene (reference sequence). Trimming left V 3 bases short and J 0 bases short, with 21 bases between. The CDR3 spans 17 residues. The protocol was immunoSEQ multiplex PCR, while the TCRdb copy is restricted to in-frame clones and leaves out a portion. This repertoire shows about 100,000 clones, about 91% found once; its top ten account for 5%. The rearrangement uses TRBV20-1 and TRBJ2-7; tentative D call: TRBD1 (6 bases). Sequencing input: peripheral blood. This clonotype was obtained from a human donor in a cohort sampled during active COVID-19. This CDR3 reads CSASGGQTGLSSYEQYF. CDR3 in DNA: TGCAGTGCTAGTGGGGGCCAGACAGGCTTGAGCTCCTACGAGCAGTACTTC.